This TCR beta chain was retrieved from a study of T cell repertoires and HLA-DP antigens. Study details: One alloantigen had about nine groove amino acid differences from self, the other one.

Study-wide findings and caveats: Against both alloantigens, CD137+ clonality was similar, about 0.39. Naive and memory CD4+ cells were analysed together, not apart.

Clones were read by immunoSEQ multiplex PCR, and TCRdb kept only the in-frame ones, dropping some. The sample has some 110,000 clones; 90% to 95% are singletons. Turning to this clone: Its antigen is undetermined.

Sequencing was performed on CD4+ T cells from PBMCs. This TCR was sampled from a young woman in good health and CMV-seronegative.

The CDR3 DNA reads TGTGCCAGCAGCTCCTTAGCGGGGGAGCCAGATACGCAGTATTTT. Its protein product is CASSSLAGEPDTQYF. The rearrangement uses TRBV7-2 and TRBJ2-3, with 9 positions matching TRBD2. CDR1 and CDR2 (germline): SGHTA, FQGNSA. V trimming: 4 bases; J trimming: 4 bases; junction bases outside the gene matches: 6. This CDR3 comprises 15 residues.